This TCR beta chain was recovered during a study of graft-versus-host responses after intestinal transplantation. The repertoire was sequenced with immunoSEQ multiplex PCR; TCRdb's copy has only in-frame clones and lacks some. Of about 40,000 clones in the sample, around 95% were seen once. To note about this clone: The target antigen is unknown.

V dropped 3 bases and J dropped 6; count of bases not matched to a gene: 8. Germline V lookup: CDR1 MNHEY, CDR2 SMNVEV (reference sequence). CDR3 length: 16 residues. Specimen: unstimulated CD8+ T cells sorted from spleen or lymph node cells, collected before transplant. This receptor was taken from a human donor who was the organ donor for an intestinal transplant. V gene TRBV27 combines with J gene TRBJ1-6; 7 bases align to TRBD1. CDR3 bases: TGTGCCAGCAGTTTCTACAGGGGCCTCTTTAATTCACCCCTCCACTTT. This sequence encodes CASSFYRGLFNSPLHF.